This passage covers 4 T cell receptor beta chains from one sample sequenced in a study of a mutant IDH1 vaccine in newly diagnosed glioma. Time point described: week 11, during vaccination. Topical imiquimod was applied with each vaccine dose, which held 300 ug of mutant IDH1 20-mer peptide. Method: immunoSEQ multiplex PCR; TCRdb's copy keeps in-frame clones and lacks some. The data show 110,000 or so clones, roughly 90% seen once. For these receptors, no antigen is known. The sequenced sample was PBMCs, obtained from a glioma patient whose treatment included an IDH1 peptide vaccine. Receptor source: a woman aged 50 to 65 with glioma.

CDR3 region: CASSLGGYETQYF. CDR3 DNA sequence: TGTGCCAGCAGCTTAGGAGGGTACGAGACCCAGTACTTC. The chain links TRBV11-1 to TRBJ2-5; tentatively, D is TRBD2 (5 bases). Germline V gives CDR1 SGHAT, CDR2 FQDESV (reference sequence). CDR3 length: 13 amino acids. The V gene lost 1 base and the J gene lost 5 bases, with 8 bases spanning the gap.

Only one count was recorded for this clone. J is TRBJ1-1 and V is TRBV30, with no clear D. Trimming pared 2 bases from V and 5 bases from J, leaving 15 bases between. CDR3 length: 14 residues. CDR1 is GTSNPN, CDR2 SVGIG, per germline (reference sequence). This CDR3 is CAWSSRDGGTEAFF. The DNA of the CDR3 is TGTGCCTGGAGTAGTAGGGATGGAGGGACTGAAGCTTTCTTT.

Only one count was recorded for this clone. Germline is not matched at one junction end, which may reflect a read error. The rearrangement links TRBV19 to TRBJ2-5; D ambiguous. Germline CDR1 and CDR2: LNHDA and SQIVND (reference sequence). This CDR3 contains 14 residues. The CDR3 is CASSVDLEQETQYF. The CDR3 DNA reads TGTGCCAGTAGTGTAGACTTGGAACAAGAGACCCAGTACTTC.

V gene TRBV7-2 combines with J gene TRBJ2-7, with 9 bases identical to TRBD2. Per the germline V gene, CDR1 is SGHTA and CDR2 is FQGNSA. This CDR3 has 17 residues. Trimming took 4 bases from V and 1 from J; bases not matched to a gene: 11. The CDR3 loop is CASSSEGWREGSYEQYF. The CDR3, as DNA: TGTGCCAGCAGCTCCGAGGGGTGGCGGGAGGGGTCCTACGAGCAGTACTTC.